Listed below are T cell receptor beta chains from one sample, sequenced in a study of blood T cell repertoires in COVID-19. The table came from immunoSEQ multiplex PCR; TCRdb's copy has only in-frame clones and leaves some out. The data show more than 300,000 clones, around 83% seen once. The specimen was PBMCs or T cells enriched from blood (not recorded which). The receptors come from a woman aged 50 to 65 who had recovered from COVID-19. CDR3s include the opening cysteine and the closing phenylalanine or tryptophan. The D gene is left open where the match is weak. Only part of the rows carry a size: once, few, many, or a class if the clone is expanded.

J gene	clone size	D gene	V gene	CDR3 protein	CDR3 DNA
TRBJ1-5	once	-	TRBV9	CASSVGRYSQPQHF	TGTGCCAGCAGCGTAGGGAGGTATTCCCAGCCCCAGCATTTT
TRBJ2-1	-	-	TRBV7-8	CASSSSGGKFLLQFF	TGTGCCAGCAGCTCCTCTGGGGGCAAGTTTCTGTTGCAGTTCTTC
TRBJ2-2	once	-	TRBV6-5	CASSRDLNTGELFF	TGTGCCAGCAGCAGGGACTTGAACACCGGGGAGCTGTTTTTT
TRBJ2-3	-	TRBD2	TRBV7-2	CASGILAGGGIDTQYF	TGTGCCAGCGGGATCCTAGCGGGGGGAGGAATAGATACGCAGTATTTT
TRBJ1-2	few	-	TRBV6-5	CASSPAGTNYGYTF	TGTGCCAGCAGCCCCGCGGGCACTAACTATGGCTACACCTTC
TRBJ1-3	-	TRBD1	TRBV7-2	CASSLGGTGAGNTIYF	TGTGCCAGCAGCTTAGGAGGGACAGGGGCTGGAAACACCATATATTTT
TRBJ1-1	-	-	TRBV6-2/TRBV6-3	CASSYKGVLNTEAFF	TGTGCCAGCAGTTATAAGGGGGTATTGAACACTGAAGCTTTCTTT
TRBJ2-5	once	-	TRBV7-9	CASSFYRDQETQYF	TGTGCCAGCAGCTTTTACAGAGACCAAGAGACCCAGTACTTC
TRBJ1-1	few	-	TRBV18	CASSPQQNTEAFF	TGTGCCAGCTCACCTCAACAGAACACTGAAGCTTTCTTT
TRBJ2-2	-	-	TRBV11-3	CASSPHPGGELFF	TGTGCCAGCAGCCCACACCCAGGCGGGGAGCTGTTTTTT
TRBJ2-4	-	TRBD1	TRBV9	CASSVGSGGGKNIQYF	TGTGCCAGCAGCGTAGGATCAGGGGGCGGCAAAAACATTCAGTACTTC
TRBJ1-1	-	-	TRBV28	CASSAGLNTEAFF	TGTGCCAGCAGTGCTGGGCTGAACACTGAAGCTTTCTTT
TRBJ2-2	few	-	TRBV5-6	CASSLATGELFF	TGTGCCAGCAGCTTGGCGACCGGGGAGCTGTTTTTT
TRBJ2-3	-	TRBD2	TRBV29-1	CSFSELAGVGLTDTQYF	TGCAGCTTTTCGGAACTAGCGGGGGTTGGGTTGACAGATACGCAGTATTTT
TRBJ2-7	-	TRBD1	TRBV5-8	CASSLEGQGPYEQYF	TGTGCCAGCAGCTTGGAGGGACAGGGACCCTACGAGCAGTACTTC
TRBJ1-5	-	TRBD1	TRBV7-8	CASSSYLDRAGNQPQHF	TGTGCCAGTAGCTCCTACCTCGACAGGGCCGGCAATCAGCCCCAGCATTTT
TRBJ1-5	-	TRBD1	TRBV30	CAWSVGQGRYSNQPQHF	TGTGCCTGGAGTGTAGGACAGGGACGGTATAGCAATCAGCCCCAGCATTTT
TRBJ2-7	-	-	TRBV9	CASSATPTTSYEQYF	TGTGCCAGCAGCGCCACCCCGACTACCTCCTACGAGCAGTACTTC
TRBJ1-2	-	-	TRBV6-2/TRBV6-3	CASSEDPLYGYTF	TGTGCCAGCAGTGAGGATCCTCTCTATGGCTACACCTTC
TRBJ2-7	-	-	TRBV11-2	CASTAFNWPYEQYF	TGTGCCAGCACCGCATTTAATTGGCCCTACGAGCAGTACTTC
TRBJ1-2	-	TRBD1	TRBV11-2	CASSRDRNNYGYTF	TGTGCCAGCAGTAGGGACAGGAATAACTATGGCTACACCTTC
TRBJ1-2	-	-	TRBV27	CASSTGRQIYGYTF	TGTGCCAGCAGCACGGGTCGACAGATCTATGGCTACACCTTC
TRBJ2-1	-	TRBD2	TRBV5-4	CASSLGLAGGIYNEQFF	TGTGCCAGCAGCCTAGGACTAGCGGGAGGGATTTACAATGAGCAGTTCTTC
TRBJ1-6	-	-	TRBV30	CAWRETLVSPLHF	TGTGCCTGGAGAGAAACGCTAGTTTCACCCCTCCACTTT
TRBJ2-1	-	-	TRBV9	CASSVELASGNEQFF	TGTGCCAGCAGCGTAGAACTGGCCTCAGGGAATGAGCAGTTCTTC
TRBJ2-3	-	-	TRBV7-9	CASSSPWLARPSTDTQYF	TGTGCCAGCAGCTCCCCTTGGTTGGCTCGCCCCAGCACAGATACGCAGTATTTT
TRBJ2-1	-	TRBD2	TRBV18	CASSPLLAGQYNEQFF	TGTGCCAGCTCACCTCTACTAGCGGGCCAATACAATGAGCAGTTCTTC
TRBJ2-7	once	-	TRBV5-1	CASSEDRYYEQYF	TGCGCCAGCAGCGAGGACAGATACTACGAGCAGTACTTC
TRBJ2-1	-	TRBD1	TRBV5-1	CASRSGQGANEQFF	TGCGCCAGCAGATCGGGACAGGGGGCCAATGAGCAGTTCTTC
TRBJ1-5	-	-	TRBV12-3/TRBV12-4	CASSPSRNQPQHF	TGTGCCAGCAGTCCTTCCCGCAATCAGCCCCAGCATTTT
TRBJ1-2	-	-	TRBV6-2/TRBV6-3	CASSPDFYGYTF	TGTGCCAGCAGTCCAGACTTCTATGGCTACACCTTC
TRBJ2-1	-	TRBD2	TRBV10-3	CAISGTSGGNNEQFF	TGTGCCATCAGTGGCACTAGCGGGGGAAACAATGAGCAGTTCTTC
TRBJ2-7	-	TRBD2	TRBV10-2	CASSEGLAGDPYEQYF	TGCGCCAGCAGTGAGGGACTAGCGGGAGACCCCTACGAGCAGTACTTC
TRBJ1-2	-	TRBD1	TRBV7-9	CASSLGTGYGYTF	TGTGCCAGCAGCTTAGGGACAGGGTATGGCTACACCTTC
TRBJ1-5	-	-	TRBV27	CASSFQGTGNQPQHF	TGTGCCAGCAGTTTCCAGGGGACGGGCAATCAGCCCCAGCATTTT
TRBJ1-1	-	TRBD1	TRBV11-2	CASSSDRATEAFF	TGTGCCAGCAGCTCCGACAGGGCCACTGAAGCTTTCTTT
TRBJ2-5	-	-	TRBV27	CASSVYTQETQYF	TGTGCCAGCTCCGTATACACCCAAGAGACCCAGTACTTC
TRBJ1-6	-	-	TRBV27	CASNPDSSLIPLHF	TGTGCCAGCAATCCGGACAGTTCGTTGATTCCCCTCCACTTT
TRBJ1-2	few	-	TRBV2	CASSERWGGYTF	TGTGCCAGCAGTGAAAGGTGGGGCGGCTACACCTTC
TRBJ1-1	-	TRBD1	TRBV27	CASSKQLQQGAGTEAFF	TGTGCCAGCAGTAAACAACTGCAACAGGGGGCAGGAACTGAAGCTTTCTTT